The 21 T cell receptor beta chains below all came from one sample that was sequenced in a study of siplizumab effects on memory and regulatory T cells. Researchers maintained the mixed lymphocyte reaction cells in coculture at 37°C for approximately six days. These receptors' targets are unknown. The data were produced by immunoSEQ multiplex PCR, yet TCRdb's version contains in-frame clones alone and is incomplete. Seen here are fewer than 8,500 clones, less than 45% observed once, and the top ten hold 5.8%. Sequenced input: CFSE-low (dividing) CD8+ T cells sorted from an allogeneic mixed lymphocyte reaction. The source is a human donor in good health; the cells came from an allogeneic mixed lymphocyte reaction.

This clone is medium-sized in the sample. The V call is TRBV10-3, the J call TRBJ2-7; D unclear. The V gene lost 7 bases and the J gene lost 2 bases, with 12 bases spanning the gap. Germline-derived CDR1 and CDR2 are ENHRY and SYGVKD. The CDR3 runs 13 residues. CDR3 region: CAIISTETYEQYF. The CDR3, as DNA: TGTGCCATCATTTCGACGGAAACCTACGAGCAGTACTTC.

The V and J genes are TRBV5-4 and TRBJ2-1; 9 bases map to TRBD1. The V segment lost 4 bases and the J segment 3 bases; nucleotides outside the gene matches: 8. The CDR3 spans 16 residues. Germline V gene data show CDR1 as SGHNT and CDR2 as YYREEE (reference sequence). For the CDR3, the DNA is TGTGCCAGCAGCCAAGGGACAGGGCCTAACTACAATGAGCAGTTCTTC. Residues: CASSQGTGPNYNEQFF. The entire variable domain, with the rest obtained from reference TRBV5-4 and TRBJ2-1, is as follows: ETGVTQSPTHLIKTRGQQVTLRCSSQSGHNTVSWYQQALGQGPQFIFQYYREEENGRGNFPPRFSGLQFPNYSSELNVNALELDDSALYLCASSQGTGPNYNEQFFGPGTRLTVL.

CDR3 DNA: TGTGCCAGCAGCCACTGGACTAGCGGGACCTACGAGCAGTACTTC. It is translated as CASSHWTSGTYEQYF. The chain recombines TRBV14 with TRBJ2-7; 12 positions match TRBD2. CDR3 length equals 15 residues. Germline loops: CDR1 SGHDN, CDR2 FVKESK. Germline trimming cut 3 bases from V and 2 bases from J; bases unmatched to any gene: 2.

By share of the sample, this clone is medium-sized. V gene TRBV5-4 combines with J gene TRBJ2-7, with 10 bases identical to TRBD1. The CDR3 consists of 14 residues. With V trimmed by 3 bases and J by 2 bases, 2 bases remained unmatched. Germline CDR1 is SGHNT and CDR2 is YYREEE (reference sequence). The CDR3 here is CASSWGTGAYEQYF. The CDR3 nucleotides read TGTGCCAGCAGCTGGGGGACAGGGGCCTACGAGCAGTACTTC.

This clone was seen only a few times. The chain employs TRBV30 and TRBJ2-7, with D hard to call. The CDR3 totals 13 residues. V was cut by 0 bases and J by 3 bases, with 9 bases left in between. Germline V CDR1 and CDR2: GTSNPN, SVGIG (reference sequence). The CDR3 DNA follows: TGTGCCTGGAGTGTAAGACATCTCTACGAGCAGTACTTC. It translates to CAWSVRHLYEQYF.

This chain connects TRBV5-4 to TRBJ2-2, with D unclear. CDR3 length: 15 amino acids. Germline CDR1 reads SGHNT; CDR2 reads YYREEE (reference sequence). The V end lost 0 bases, the J end lost 1 base, and 7 bases lay between the germline ends. CDR3 in amino acids: CASSLGWGNTGELFF. In nucleotides, the CDR3 is TGTGCCAGCAGCTTGGGTTGGGGGAACACCGGGGAGCTGTTTTTT.

By sample share, this clone is medium-sized. The V call is TRBV6-1, the J call TRBJ1-5; D gene uncertain. V was cut by 7 bases and J by 7 bases, with 8 bases left in between. The germline gives CDR1 MNHNS, CDR2 SASEGT. The CDR3 is 11 residues long. This CDR3 reads CASNGGQPQHF. The CDR3, as DNA: TGTGCCAGCAATGGAGGGCAGCCCCAGCATTTT.

This clone was counted between two and nine times. This chain connects TRBV5-1 to TRBJ2-1; 10 nucleotides match TRBD1. The CDR3 is 13 residues long. Trimming at V came to 3 bases and at J to 6 bases, leaving 0 bases not matched to a gene. Per the germline V gene, CDR1 is SGHRS and CDR2 is YFSETQ. The CDR3 region is CASSWDRGNEQFF. DNA for the CDR3: TGCGCCAGCAGCTGGGACAGGGGCAATGAGCAGTTCTTC. Based on the CDR3 plus reference TRBV5-1 and TRBJ2-1, the full variable domain is KAGVTQTPRYLIKTRGQQVTLSCSPISGHRSVSWYQQTPGQGLQFLFEYFSETQRNKGNFPGRFSGRQFSNSRSEMNVSTLELGDSALYLCASSWDRGNEQFFGPGTRLTVL.

The J gene is TRBJ1-4, the V gene TRBV9; 8 bases are shared with TRBD1. V lost 0 bases, J lost 3 bases, and 4 bases stayed unmatched. The CDR3 contains 16 residues. Germline lookup yields CDR1 SGDLS and CDR2 YYNGEE. CDR3 bases: TGTGCCAGCAGCGTAGCGGCGACAGGGGCTAATGAAAAACTGTTTTTT. This gives the protein CASSVAATGANEKLFF.

In its sample, this clone is medium-sized (0.01 to 0.1%). The rearrangement links TRBV21-1 to TRBJ2-7; the table's TRBD1 call for D was not verified on the DNA. TRBV21-1 is a documented pseudogene. The CDR3 is 10 residues long. The CDR3 DNA follows: TGTGCCAGCAACCGGCGGCCAGGGGATTTC. This encodes CASNRRPGDF.

Comment on this clone: The germline gene is not matched at one end of the junction; a read error may be the cause. This chain uses TRBV5-4 with TRBJ1-4; D possibly corresponds to TRBD1 (6 bases). This CDR3 contains 18 residues. In germline, CDR1 is SGHNT, CDR2 YYREEE (reference sequence). The CDR3 loop is CASSQDHRVGLANEKLFF. The CDR3 DNA reads TGCGCCAGCAGCCAAGACCACAGGGTTGGATTGGCTAATGAAAAACTGTTTTTT.

The CDR3 DNA reads as TGCGCCAGCAGCTCATTTATAGCGGGAGGGCCGTTAAATGAGCAGTTCTTC. Amino acid sequence: CASSSFIAGGPLNEQFF. The chain combines TRBV5-1 with TRBJ2-1, with TRBD2 matching 11 bases. The CDR3 covers 17 residues. CDR1 is SGHRS and CDR2 is YFSETQ in the germline V gene. V gave up 3 bases and J gave up 7 bases; unmatched junction bases: 12.

This clone is medium-sized in the sample. This chain connects TRBV6-5 to TRBJ2-7; 9 bases match TRBD1. CDR1 MNHEY and CDR2 SVGAGI come from the germline V gene. CDR3 size: 14 residues. V dropped 2 bases and J dropped 4; count of bases not matched to a gene: 3. The CDR3 protein is CASSYPGQGYEQYF. CDR3 bases: TGTGCCAGCAGTTACCCGGGACAGGGTTACGAGCAGTACTTC.

This clone has just a few counts. The V and J genes are TRBV29-1 and TRBJ2-7, with D possibly matching TRBD2 (5 bases). The CDR3 consists of 11 residues. V was shortened by 4 bases and J by 4 bases, with 8 bases between the two germline ends. Germline CDR1 reads SQVTM; CDR2 reads ANQGSEA. The CDR3 region has the DNA TGCAGCGTTGCGGGATCTTACGAGCAGTACTTC. Translation gives CSVAGSYEQYF.

This chain uses TRBV6-5 with TRBJ2-3, with 7 bases lining up with TRBD2. Germline V gene sequence: CDR1 MNHEY, CDR2 SVGAGI. V lost 8 bases to trimming and J lost 6 bases; unmatched junction nucleotides: 14. The length of the CDR3 is 15 residues. DNA for the CDR3: TGTGCCAGCCGGTCGGGACTACCTCTTTCCGATACGCAGTATTTT. Translation gives CASRSGLPLSDTQYF.

The chain has TRBV4-2 and TRBJ2-7; 10 nucleotides line up with TRBD2. CDR3 length: 15 residues. Losses at the gene ends were 1 base for V and 3 bases for J; bases not matched to a gene: 3. Germline CDR1 reads LGHNA; CDR2 reads YNFKEQ. CDR3 coding DNA: TGTGCCAGCAGCCAAGCCCTAGCGGGAGACTACGAGCAGTACTTC. Protein sequence: CASSQALAGDYEQYF.

The rearrangement uses TRBV5-1 and TRBJ1-1; no definite D call. This CDR3 region has 11 residues. Trimming stripped 4 bases from V and 3 bases from J, with 4 bases between. Germline V gene lookup returns CDR1 SGHRS and CDR2 YFSETQ. The CDR3 nucleotides are TGCGCCAGCAGCCTTGACACTGAAGCTTTCTTT. Protein: CASSLDTEAFF.

The chain carries TRBV19 and TRBJ1-2; unclear D gene. The V and J ends lost 2 bases and 6 bases respectively, with 10 bases between them. The CDR3 has 13 amino acids. The germline V gene encodes CDR1 LNHDA and CDR2 SQIVND (reference sequence). The CDR3 bases are TGTGCCAGTAGTATATACACTCCAGATGGCTACACCTTC. This encodes CASSIYTPDGYTF.

This clone showed up just once. Just one base apart from a much larger clone, this may be a read error. This sequence joins TRBV27 and TRBJ2-2; D may be TRBD1 (6 bases). CDR1 is MNHEY, CDR2 SMNVEV, per germline (reference sequence). Between the trimmed V and J ends, which lost 4 bases and 4 bases, there was a span of 7 bases. CDR3 size: 13 residues. As DNA, the CDR3 is TGTGCCAGCAGTTGGGGGCCCACCGGGGAGCTGTTTTTT. Amino acid sequence: CASSWGPTGELFF.

This clone was found a few times. The gene calls are TRBV29-1 and TRBJ2-2, with 7 bases that match TRBD1. V lost 7 bases, J lost 7 bases, and 3 bases stayed unmatched. Germline V gives CDR1 SQVTM, CDR2 ANQGSEA. The CDR3 is 11 amino acids. CDR3 sequence: CSANRGGELFF. The CDR3, as DNA: TGCAGCGCAAACAGGGGCGGGGAGCTGTTTTTT.

V gene TRBV4-3 combines with J gene TRBJ2-7, with D tentatively TRBD1 or TRBD2 (7 bases each). Trimming removed 4 bases from V and 3 bases from J, with 13 bases in between. The CDR3 is made up of 14 amino acids. CDR1 is LGHNA, CDR2 YSLEER, per germline. The CDR3 sequence: CASSPRGGVYEQYF. CDR3 bases: TGCGCCAGCAGCCCCAGGGGGGGGGTCTACGAGCAGTACTTC.